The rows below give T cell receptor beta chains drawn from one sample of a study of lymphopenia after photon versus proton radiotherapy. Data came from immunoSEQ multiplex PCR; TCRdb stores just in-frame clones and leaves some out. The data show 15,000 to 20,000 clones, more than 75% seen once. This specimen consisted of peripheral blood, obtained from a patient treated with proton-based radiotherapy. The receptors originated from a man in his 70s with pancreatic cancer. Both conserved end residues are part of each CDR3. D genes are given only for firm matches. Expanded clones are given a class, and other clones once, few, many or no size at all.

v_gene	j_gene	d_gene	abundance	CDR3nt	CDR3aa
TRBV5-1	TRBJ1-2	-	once	TGCGCCAGCAGCTTGGTAGGAGCGGACTATGGCTACACCTTC	CASSLVGADYGYTF
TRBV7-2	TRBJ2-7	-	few	TGTGCCAGCAGGGTGAATCCCAACGGCAACGAGCAGTACTTC	CASRVNPNGNEQYF
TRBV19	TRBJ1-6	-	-	TGTGCCAGTAGTCACCGGGATAATTCACCCCTCCACTTT	CASSHRDNSPLHF
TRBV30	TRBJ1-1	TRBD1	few	TGTGCCTGGACACGTTTCACAGCAAGAGACAGGGGTCGGATGAACACTGAAGCTTTCTTT	CAWTRFTARDRGRMNTEAFF
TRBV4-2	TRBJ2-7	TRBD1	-	TGTGCCAGCAGCCAAGGTAACAGGGGTTATAGCTCCGAGCAGTACTTC	CASSQGNRGYSSEQYF
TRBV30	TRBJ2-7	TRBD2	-	TGTGCCTGGAGTGTACGGGGACTAGCGGGGAGATGGTACGAGCAGTACTTC	CAWSVRGLAGRWYEQYF
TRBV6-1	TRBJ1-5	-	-	TGTGCCAGCAGCACCCGCAGGAACAATCAGCCCCAGCATTTT	CASSTRRNNQPQHF
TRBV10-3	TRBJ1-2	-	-	TGTGCCATCAGTGCTCAACAGGGACGGGCCCCCGGTGGCTACACCTTC	CAISAQQGRAPGGYTF
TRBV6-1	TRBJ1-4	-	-	TGTGCCAGCAGTGAAGGCCGGGCTGGTGAAAAACTGTTTTTT	CASSEGRAGEKLFF
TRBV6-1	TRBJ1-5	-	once	TGTGCCAGCAGTGAACCGGCAGGGTATCAGTCCCAGCATTTT	CASSEPAGYQSQHF
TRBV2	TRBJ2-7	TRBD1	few	TGTGCCAGCAGTCGGGACAGGTTCCCCTACGAGCAGTACTTC	CASSRDRFPYEQYF
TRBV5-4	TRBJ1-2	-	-	TGTGCCAGCAGCCCCCACCCCGGGGATAACTATGGCTACACCTTC	CASSPHPGDNYGYTF
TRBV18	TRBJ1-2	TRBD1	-	TGTGCCAGCTCACCTTTTATAACTTCCGGGACAGAGAAGGGTACAGACTATGGCTACACCTTC	CASSPFITSGTEKGTDYGYTF
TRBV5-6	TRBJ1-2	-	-	TGTGCCAGCAGCACGAGACAGGTGACTGGGTATGGCTACACCTTC	CASSTRQVTGYGYTF
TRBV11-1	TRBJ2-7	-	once	TGTGCCAGCAGCCTTTCCCCGACCGTCCCCGAGCAGTACTTC	CASSLSPTVPEQYF
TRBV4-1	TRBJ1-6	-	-	TGCGCCAGCAGCCACCGGGATTTAGGGGTCTCCTATAATTCACCCCTCCACTTT	CASSHRDLGVSYNSPLHF
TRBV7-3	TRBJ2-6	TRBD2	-	TGTGCCAGCAGCCCCTTCGCCGGTTTCGGACTAGCCGAAGACTCTGGGGCCAACGTCCTGACTTTC	CASSPFAGFGLAEDSGANVLTF
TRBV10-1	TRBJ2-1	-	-	TGCGCCAGCCAAACAGCATTATACAATGAGCAGTTCTTC	CASQTALYNEQFF
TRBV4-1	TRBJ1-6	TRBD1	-	TGCGCCAGCAGCCAGTACGACAGGGGCAATTCACCCCTCCACTTT	CASSQYDRGNSPLHF
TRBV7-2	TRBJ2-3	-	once	TGTGCCAGCAGCTTAGCGTCGGACTATACGCAGTATTTT	CASSLASDYTQYF
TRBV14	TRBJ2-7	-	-	TGTGCCAGCAGCCCCAGGACGGCCCCTCGCGAGCAGTACTTC	CASSPRTAPREQYF
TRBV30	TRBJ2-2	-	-	TGTGCCTGGAGGGGGGGTTCTCGTTCGAACACCGGGGAGCTGTTTTTT	CAWRGGSRSNTGELFF
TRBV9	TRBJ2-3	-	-	TGTGCCAGCAGCGTATCTGCCCTATCGAAAGATACGCAGTATTTT	CASSVSALSKDTQYF
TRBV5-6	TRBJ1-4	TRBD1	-	TGTGCCAGCAGCCTAGGACAGGCATTAGCTAATGAAAAACTGTTTTTT	CASSLGQALANEKLFF
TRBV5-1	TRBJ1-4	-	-	TGCGCCAGCAGCTTGGGCGGCCCTAATGAAAAACTGTTTTTT	CASSLGGPNEKLFF
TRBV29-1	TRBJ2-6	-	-	TGCAGCGTTAGCCCTGGGGCCAACGTCCTGACTTTC	CSVSPGANVLTF
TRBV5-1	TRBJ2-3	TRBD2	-	TGCGCCAGCAGCGTAGCGGGAGATGACACAGATACGCAGTATTTT	CASSVAGDDTDTQYF
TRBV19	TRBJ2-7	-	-	TGTGCCAGTGTCCCCTCTGGAAGCTACGAGCAGTACTTC	CASVPSGSYEQYF
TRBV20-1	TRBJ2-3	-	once	TGCAGTGCAAAGGGACTTGATACGCAGTATTTT	CSAKGLDTQYF
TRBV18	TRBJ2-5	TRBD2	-	TGTGCCAGCTCACCAAGCCTAGCGGGGGAAGAGACCCAGTACTTC	CASSPSLAGEETQYF
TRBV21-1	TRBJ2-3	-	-	TGTGCCAGCAGCAAAATTAGGAGGAAGGTGCGCACAGATACGCAGTATTTT	CASSKIRRKVRTDTQYF
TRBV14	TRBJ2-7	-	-	TGTGCCAGCAGCCCGAACTTAAAACCCTACGAGCAGTACTTC	CASSPNLKPYEQYF
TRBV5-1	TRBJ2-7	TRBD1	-	TGCGCCAGCAGCTCTGGACAGGGCCTTCCCTACGAGCAGTACTTC	CASSSGQGLPYEQYF
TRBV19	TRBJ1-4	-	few	TGTGCCAGTAGTCTAGGACGCACAACTAATGAAAAACTGTTTTTT	CASSLGRTTNEKLFF
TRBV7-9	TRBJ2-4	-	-	TGTGCCAGCAGCTTAGCGCTGACAGGGACTAAAGGGGGAAACATTCAGTACTTC	CASSLALTGTKGGNIQYF
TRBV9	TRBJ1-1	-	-	TGTGCCAGCAGCGGAAAGGGGGGACTCAACACTGAAGCTTTCTTT	CASSGKGGLNTEAFF
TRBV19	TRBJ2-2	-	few	TGTGCCAGTAGTATAGGACAGATAACGGTTGGGGAGCTGTTTTTT	CASSIGQITVGELFF